The following is a T cell receptor (beta chain) sequence with its context. Its matching antigen is unknown. This CDR3 has 15 amino acids. Trimming took off 3 bases at V and 5 bases at J, with 16 bases between the two ends. The germline CDR1 and CDR2 sequences are MDHEN and SYDVKM. This entry is derived from a study of cytomegalovirus exposure and HLA in healthy donors. Study overall: Sequencing of some 200 million T cells in an earlier analysis found 90 million to 120 million unique TCR beta sequences.

PCR involved 60 Vbeta and 13 Jbeta primers. TCRdb keeps only in-frame clones here, not all; method: immunoSEQ multiplex PCR. Among around 67,000 clones listed, approximately 72% were seen once. Study-wide findings and caveats: The Asian-associated ancestry cluster reportedly had fewer N-insertions than the approximately 670-donor mean in a later analysis. Cytomegalovirus association was assigned to approximately 160 TCR beta chains. Some public TCRs appeared in many individuals, while most sequences were rare.

The material sequenced was PBMCs. This sequence originates from a woman aged 30 to 39 in good health and CMV-seropositive. The rearrangement uses TRBV28 and TRBJ1-1; a weak D match, TRBD1 (6 bases). The CDR3 here is CASSFMSPRGTEAFF. Here the CDR3 DNA reads TGTGCCAGCAGTTTTATGAGTCCGAGGGGGACTGAAGCTTTCTTT.